The present entry profiles one T cell receptor beta chain with its context. The record has no base qualities; no much larger clone is one base away. The time point label here, explained by the study, means: cells obtained before transplantation from donor or recipient. In the mixed lymphocyte reactions, some 200,000 CFSE-labeled pre-transplant responders were plated with some 200,000 irradiated violet-dye-labeled stimulators and cultured for roughly six days. Proliferating CD3+CD4+CFSE-low and CD3+CD8+CFSE-low responder cells were FACS-sorted on a BD Influx sorter after the mixed lymphocyte reaction. The library was generated by the immunoSEQ multiplex PCR assay. For most patients, genomic DNA was isolated using the Qiagen DNeasy Blood and Tissue Kit and was shipped frozen to Adaptive Biotechnologies for TCR sequencing. Adaptive Biotechnologies carried out high-throughput TCR-beta CDR3 sequencing of genomic DNA for most patients. As for how the authors treated the data: Adaptive's ImmunoSEQ software supplied the TCR sequencing data for 18 patients, while MiXCR and VDJtools were used to process a few other patients. CD4 versus CD8 sorting errors were corrected by removing sequences found in both subsets at a frequency ratio below 5:1. Because the origin of CDR3 nucleotide sequences shared between donor and recipient could not be assigned, those sequences were removed. At least 2-fold expansion over unstimulated cells and a minimum CFSE-low frequency of 0.002% (template counts) or 0.001% (read counts) were required for clones to be classified as alloreactive. Mappable clones were those detected in sequenced pre-transplant spleen, lymph node, or MLR CFSE-low populations of the donor or recipient. The cumulative frequency of alloreactive clones was calculated as a percentage of all sequences, weighted by copy number. TCRdb took this table from immuneACCESS and kept in-frame rearrangements with V and J called. Such tables lack part of the clones; where checked against another copy, unresolved V genes explain under half of the gap, and the rest is unexplained. Clonal size and the V and J genes are those of that table, whereas D and trimming came from the DNA. Present in this sample are under 20,000 clones, 38% of which were seen just once. Around 1% of the sample comes from the top ten.

The CDR3 covers 18 residues, taking in both the cysteine and the phenylalanine. Kept here is only the CDR3 DNA, which spans 54 bases and is read in frame from base 1. Reading the germline V gene (reference sequence) gives CDR1 SEHNR and CDR2 FQNEAQ. V lost 6 bases and J lost 3 bases; the stretch between them is 26 bases long. The data are from a study of graft-versus-host responses after intestinal transplantation (dated by TCRdb to the early 2020s). About the study as a whole: The transplants that recipients got were multivisceral, liver-intestinal, or isolated intestinal. Alloreactive clones were identified by sequencing pre-transplant mixed lymphocyte reaction products and comparing them with unstimulated pre-transplant donor and recipient T cells. Every recipient was given anti-thymocyte globulin induction, followed by 2 to 3 years of maintenance tacrolimus and steroids. A cohort of fewer than 25 intestinal transplant recipients, including one retransplant, was enrolled, and 3 patients lacking pretransplant specimens were excluded. After intestinal transplantation, graft-versus-host and host-versus-graft alloreactive T cell clones in the graft, circulation and bone marrow were tracked using bulk TCR-beta CDR3 sequencing. Rather than being sequenced by the commercial service, samples from three later patients were sequenced in-house on an Illumina MiSeq and processed with MiXCR. A peak of at least 4% donor T cells among recipient peripheral blood mononuclear cells was the definition used for donor T cell macrochimerism.

Beyond this particular receptor, the publication reports: Conclusions were limited by the relatively low number and heterogeneity of intestinal transplant patients. Early after transplant, peak levels of circulating GvH clones were associated with declines in HvG clones. In the allografts of patients with donor T cell macrochimerism, GvH to HvG T cell clonal ratios were high. GvH clones turned up in recipient bone marrow, with some appearing earlier in ileal mucosa or blood, a pattern consistent with an intestinal mucosal origin.

Sequenced material: alloreactive CD4+ T cells from a mixed lymphocyte reaction culture, taken before intestinal transplant. In the paper's terms, the cell subset or site label means: CFSE-low proliferating T cells sorted from roughly 6-day pre-transplant mixed lymphocyte reaction (GvH or HvG direction). The rearrangement combines TRBV7-9 with TRBJ1-1; the D gene is perhaps TRBD1, on 6 matching bases. The receptor comes from a human patient who received an intestinal transplant. For the CDR3, the sequence is CASRTLTGMRVLHTEAFF. Read as DNA, the sequence is TGTGCCAGCAGGACTCTCACAGGGATGAGGGTTCTCCACACTGAAGCTTTCTTT.